This passage covers 5 T cell receptor beta chains from one sample sequenced in a study of CD8 T cells in Susac syndrome. Random hexamers were used to reverse transcribe roughly 0.45 to 1 ug of RNA. TCRdb recomputed calls from the immunoSEQ multiplex PCR reads with MiXCR, one row per CDR3 protein. Of around 200,000 distinct CDR3 sequences in the sample, roughly 94% were seen once. Sequenced input: CD8+ T cells from PBMCs. These receptors originate from a human donor with Susac syndrome.

This clonotype turned up a few times. The V gene is TRBV5-6, the J gene TRBJ2-7; D is ambiguous. V lost 1 base to trimming and J lost 5 bases, with 7 bases between them. CDR1 and CDR2 (germline): SGHDT, YYEEEE. The CDR3 length is 12 residues. The CDR3 loop reads CASSLPTNEQYF. In DNA, the CDR3 is TGTGCCAGCAGCTTGCCAACGAACGAGCAGTACTTC.

The J gene is TRBJ2-1, the V gene TRBV29-1, with D hard to call. Germline loops: CDR1 SQVTM, CDR2 ANQGSEA. Trimming left V 2 bases short and J 5 bases short, with 10 bases between. The CDR3 is 13 residues long. CDR3 amino acids: CSVEYPAHNEQFF. The CDR3 DNA reads as TGCAGCGTTGAATATCCGGCCCACAATGAGCAGTTCTTC.

The chain recombines TRBV7-6 with TRBJ2-7; D gene ambiguous. Germline V lookup: CDR1 SGHVS, CDR2 FNYEAQ. CDR3 length: 13 residues. Trimming removed 5 bases at V and 3 bases at J, with 11 bases between. The CDR3 DNA reads TGTGCCAGCAGCCCGAGTAGTTACTACGAGCAGTACTTC. Protein: CASSPSSYYEQYF.

The chain is built from TRBV23-1 and TRBJ1-2; 7 bases align to TRBD1. TRBV23-1 is given ORF status, its function remaining uncertain. V trimming: 3 bases; J trimming: 7 bases; junction bases outside the gene matches: 17. The CDR3 length is 17 residues. The CDR3 DNA reads as TGCGCCAGCAGTCAGTCCGGGACAGCTCCTTTATCCCCTGGCTACACCTTC. Protein product: CASSQSGTAPLSPGYTF.

This rearrangement joins TRBV4-2 to TRBJ2-2; D may be TRBD1 or TRBD2 (5 bases each). The CDR3 extends over 13 amino acids. V lost 1 base to trimming and J lost 5 bases, with 5 bases between them. Germline assignment: CDR1 LGHNA and CDR2 YNFKEQ. CDR3 bases: TGTGCCAGCAGCCAAGGGGGGACCGGGGAGCTGTTTTTT. It translates to CASSQGGTGELFF.